This TCR beta chain was captured in a study of cytomegalovirus exposure and HLA in healthy donors. Study outcomes and limitations: Upon later analysis, HLA-associated TCR beta chains proved more clonally expanded than other, equally common chains. Researchers reported from a later analysis that most CMV-associated TCR beta chains appeared HLA-restricted. Reported results showed that the classifier diagnosed cytomegalovirus status with high specificity and sensitivity.

Of note for this clone: What it recognizes is unknown.

Vbeta (60) and Jbeta (13) primers were used in the PCR. Repertoires were generated with immunoSEQ multiplex PCR, while TCRdb's copy carries only in-frame clones and drops some. This table has 160,000 or so clones, about 80% appearing once. This CDR3 has 14 residues. The germline V and J ends were trimmed by 7 bases and 3 bases, with 15 bases remaining between them. The V gene's germline CDR1 is MNHEY and CDR2 SVGAGI. This clonotype was sampled from a woman in her 40s in good health and CMV-seronegative. The chain carries TRBV6-5 and TRBJ1-2; D unresolved. What was sequenced was PBMCs. In DNA, the CDR3 is TGTGCCAGCATCCGACCCGGGGAGGACTATGGCTACACCTTC. It specifies CASIRPGEDYGYTF.